The 6 T cell receptor beta chains below all came from one sample that was sequenced in a study of blood T cell repertoires in COVID-19. Some clones are missing from TCRdb's copy, which holds only in-frame ones; the method was immunoSEQ multiplex PCR. The sample contains approximately 220,000 clones, roughly 84% of which appear only once. Sequenced sample: peripheral blood. Receptors were obtained from a woman aged 25 to 39 who had recovered from COVID-19.

This chain joins TRBV29-1 and TRBJ2-1; D is perhaps TRBD1 (5 bases). Deletions cut 3 bases from V and 0 bases from J, with 9 bases between. Germline V CDR1 and CDR2: SQVTM, ANQGSEA. The CDR3 sequence is 14 residues long. Here the CDR3 reads CSVDRASSYNEQFF. For the CDR3, the DNA is TGCAGCGTTGACAGGGCGAGCTCCTACAATGAGCAGTTCTTC.

The chain has TRBV12-3 or TRBV12-4 and TRBJ1-5; 7 positions agree with TRBD1. With 3 bases clipped from V and 11 bases from J, the junction kept 7 bases outside the gene matches. CDR3 size: 13 residues. DNA of the CDR3: TGTGCCAGCAGTTTGCCTCCGGGACAGTCCCAGCATTTT. Translation: CASSLPPGQSQHF.

The chain joins TRBV28 to TRBJ2-5; D gene unclear. The V gene lost 2 bases and the J gene lost 2 bases, with 9 bases spanning the gap. The CDR3 runs 14 residues. CDR1 and CDR2 from the germline V gene are MDHEN and SYDVKM. In DNA, the CDR3 is TGTGCCAGCAGTTTACGGCAGAGGCAAGAGACCCAGTACTTC. Protein sequence: CASSLRQRQETQYF.

This chain connects TRBV5-1 to TRBJ2-3, with a possible D match to TRBD1 (6 bases). Looked up from germline, CDR1 is SGHRS and CDR2 is YFSETQ. V was trimmed by 4 bases and J by 2 bases, leaving 14 bases between them. The length of the CDR3 is 15 residues. The CDR3 reads CASSPGTPFTDTQYF. The CDR3 DNA follows: TGCGCCAGCAGCCCCGGGACACCTTTCACAGATACGCAGTATTTT.

V gene TRBV28 combines with J gene TRBJ2-7, with 9 bases matching TRBD2. CDR1 MDHEN and CDR2 SYDVKM come from the germline V gene. This CDR3 has 15 residues. Trimming removed 5 bases from V and 2 bases from J; junction bases left unmatched: 7. The CDR3 coding sequence is TGTGCCAGCAGTCCTAGCGGGAAGTCCCCCTACGAGCAGTACTTC. It encodes CASSPSGKSPYEQYF.

The chain links TRBV5-6 to TRBJ2-3; D is perhaps TRBD1 (5 bases). The germline V and J ends were trimmed by 2 bases and 1 base, with 11 bases remaining between them. Germline-derived CDR1 and CDR2 are SGHDT and YYEEEE. The CDR3 runs 15 residues. The CDR3 region is CASSFRGTGTDTQYF. The CDR3 nucleotides are TGTGCCAGCAGCTTTAGGGGAACGGGCACAGATACGCAGTATTTT.